These 23 T cell receptor beta chains came from one sample sequenced in a study of CD8 T cells in ankylosing spondylitis. No antigens are known for them. TCRdb re-derived calls from the 5' RACE reads in MiXCR, one entry per CDR3 protein. The sample includes some 330,000 distinct CDR3 sequences, 6.5% to 10% seen only once; the top ten take about 15%. Study-level results: A TCR beta motif of 8 or 9 highly homologous variants appeared characteristic of ankylosing spondylitis blood.

The sample taken for sequencing was blood, either unsorted or a sorted T cell fraction (not recorded which). The origin of the receptors is a male donor with ankylosing spondylitis.

This clonotype turned up a few times. The chain combines TRBV12-3 or TRBV12-4 with TRBJ2-7, with 10 bases matching TRBD1. This CDR3 spans 15 amino acids. With V trimmed by 3 bases and J by 4 bases, 6 bases remained unmatched. CDR3 sequence reads: CASSFGQGVLYEQYF. The CDR3 bases are TGTGCCAGCAGTTTCGGACAGGGGGTTTTGTACGAGCAGTACTTC.

Only a few counts were recorded for this clonotype. This chain connects TRBV19 to TRBJ2-7; perhaps D is TRBD1 or TRBD2 (5 bases each). Germline V lookup: CDR1 LNHDA, CDR2 SQIVND (reference sequence). Trimming shortened V by 1 base and J by 3 bases, and 10 bases separated the two germline ends. The CDR3 runs to 14 residues. The CDR3 DNA reads as TGTGCCAGTAGTATAGGGGGGACCGGCTACGAGCAGTACTTC. This sequence encodes CASSIGGTGYEQYF.

The chain carries TRBV4-1 and TRBJ2-5; possible D gene TRBD1, 5 bases. Germline V CDR1 and CDR2: MGHRA, YSYEKL. The CDR3 spans 14 residues. V was pared by 2 bases and J by 4 bases, with 11 bases between. The CDR3 sequence is CASSQLGARETQYF. The CDR3 nucleotides read TGCGCCAGCAGCCAACTAGGGGCGCGAGAGACCCAGTACTTC.

This clonotype was recorded many times. The rearrangement joins TRBV7-3 to TRBJ1-3, with D unresolved. The CDR3 loop spans 15 amino acids. Germline V gene sequence: CDR1 SGHTA, CDR2 FQGTGA. The V gene lost 5 bases and the J gene lost 0 bases, with 11 bases spanning the gap. The chain's CDR3 is CASSEMGLSGNTIYF. The CDR3 nucleotides read TGTGCCAGCAGCGAGATGGGCCTCTCTGGAAACACCATATATTTT. The full variable domain, in which reference TRBV7-3 and TRBJ1-3 provide the parts outside the CDR3, is GAGVSQTPSNKVTEKGKYVELRCDPISGHTALYWYRQSLGQGPEFLIYFQGTGAADDSGLPNDRFFAVRPEGSVSTLKIQRTERGDSAVYLCASSEMGLSGNTIYFGEGSWLTVV.

The chain joins TRBV28 to TRBJ2-1; D remains ambiguous. Trimming cost V 4 bases and J 0 bases, with 10 bases left between them. Germline V gives CDR1 MDHEN, CDR2 SYDVKM. The CDR3 spans 15 residues. In DNA form, the CDR3 reads TGTGCCAGCAGTTCCCCCAGGAGCTCCTACAATGAGCAGTTCTTC. This encodes CASSSPRSSYNEQFF.

The sample holds many counts of this clonotype. This sequence joins TRBV11-2 and TRBJ2-1; no firm D call. The CDR3 has 12 residues. The V gene's germline CDR1 is SGHAT and CDR2 FQNNGV. The V end was cut by 3 bases, the J end by 10 bases, with 10 bases between. CDR3: CASSLTRLEQFF. DNA of the CDR3: TGTGCCAGCAGCTTGACCCGGCTCGAGCAGTTCTTC.

This clonotype was counted a few times. This chain uses TRBV5-6 with TRBJ2-5, with 8 positions matching TRBD2. CDR3 length: 11 residues. With 6 bases clipped from V and 7 bases from J, the junction kept 2 bases outside the gene matches. Germline V gene lookup returns CDR1 SGHDT and CDR2 YYEEEE. In nucleotides, the CDR3 is TGTGCCAGCACCGGGAGGGGGACCCAGTACTTC. Its protein is CASTGRGTQYF.

There are many counts of this clonotype. J is TRBJ2-7 and V is TRBV29-1, with 8 bases aligning to TRBD2. V dropped 5 bases and J dropped 3; count of bases not matched to a gene: 18. Germline CDR1 is SQVTM and CDR2 is ANQGSEA. The CDR3 covers 17 residues. DNA of the CDR3: TGCAGCGTTTCGCAACCCCACCCATCTCTAGCGGGCTACGAGCAGTACTTC. This translates into CSVSQPHPSLAGYEQYF.

The V gene is TRBV30, the J gene TRBJ1-1, with D unclear. Germline-derived CDR1 and CDR2 are GTSNPN and SVGIG (reference sequence). The germline V and J ends were trimmed by 7 bases and 0 bases, with 15 bases remaining between them. The CDR3 is made up of 14 amino acids. CDR3 nucleotide sequence: TGTGCCTACGCCCAGGTTGCTGTGAACACTGAAGCTTTCTTT. It encodes CAYAQVAVNTEAFF.

This clonotype was seen a few times. This chain connects TRBV20-1 to TRBJ2-1; 12 nucleotides line up with TRBD2. Germline loops: CDR1 DFQATT, CDR2 SNEGSKA (reference sequence). The length of the CDR3 is 15 residues. J was trimmed by 8 bases and V by 6 bases; bases with no gene match: 11. CDR3: CSAPRLAGVEDEQFF. CDR3 bases: TGCAGTGCCCCCAGACTAGCGGGAGTAGAGGATGAGCAGTTCTTC.

In this sample, this clonotype turned up a few times. The chain couples TRBV7-2 to TRBJ1-2; weak D call: TRBD1 (6 bases). CDR1 is SGHTA, CDR2 FQGNSA, per germline. This CDR3 spans 14 amino acids. The ends were cut back, 5 bases at V and 0 bases at J, with 10 bases in the middle. The CDR3 coding sequence is TGTGCCAGCAGCGCGGACAGATCTAACTATGGCTACACCTTC. As protein: CASSADRSNYGYTF.

This chain connects TRBV10-3 to TRBJ2-7, with D maybe TRBD1 (5 bases). This CDR3 is 14 amino acids long. In germline, CDR1 is ENHRY, CDR2 SYGVKD. Trimming left V 0 bases short and J 2 bases short, with 8 bases between. This CDR3 is CAISESQGPYEQYF. CDR3 in DNA: TGTGCCATCAGTGAGTCCCAGGGCCCCTACGAGCAGTACTTC.

This clonotype was detected ten times or more. This chain joins TRBV12-3 or TRBV12-4 and TRBJ2-2; maybe TRBD2 (5 bases). The CDR3 sequence is 14 residues long. The V and J ends lost 6 bases and 4 bases respectively, with 12 bases between them. The CDR3: CASSPLRGTGELFF. Here the CDR3 DNA reads TGTGCCAGCAGCCCCCTCCGGGGCACCGGGGAGCTGTTTTTT.

At least ten counts were recorded for this clonotype. The CDR3 DNA is TGTGCCACCTCGGACAGTGCTAACTATGGCTACACCTTC. Its translation is CATSDSANYGYTF. The chain links TRBV6-1 to TRBJ1-2; maybe TRBD1 (6 bases). V lost 10 bases, J lost 0 bases, and 12 bases lay in between. CDR3 length: 13 amino acids. The germline CDR1 and CDR2 sequences are MNHNS and SASEGT.

At least ten counts were recorded for this clonotype. The chain is built from TRBV29-1 and TRBJ2-2; the D gene is possibly TRBD2 (5 bases). The CDR3 contains 12 residues. V was clipped by 6 bases and J by 3 bases, with 8 bases between them. Germline V CDR1 and CDR2: SQVTM, ANQGSEA. This CDR3 reads CSVTTHTGELFF. The CDR3 nucleotides are TGCAGCGTGACTACTCACACCGGGGAGCTGTTTTTT.

This clonotype was found a few times. V gene TRBV3-1 combines with J gene TRBJ2-1, with D unclear. Between the trimmed V and J ends, which lost 8 bases and 10 bases, there was a span of 12 bases. Germline V gene lookup returns CDR1 LGHDT and CDR2 YNNKEL (reference sequence). The CDR3 runs to 11 residues. The CDR3 loop is CASGPGREQFF. The CDR3 DNA reads as TGTGCCAGCGGACCCGGCAGGGAGCAGTTCTTC.

The chain uses TRBV7-6 and TRBJ2-2; 14 nucleotides agree with TRBD2. Germline lookup yields CDR1 SGHVS and CDR2 FNYEAQ. After removal of 3 bases from V and 0 bases from J, the junction contained 9 bases not matched to a gene. The CDR3 has 20 amino acids. DNA of the CDR3: TGTGCCAGCAGCTTGCAATCGGGACTAGCGGGAGCCGCGAACACCGGGGAGCTGTTTTTT. It encodes CASSLQSGLAGAANTGELFF.

The V and J genes are TRBV9 and TRBJ1-1, with 8 bases aligning to TRBD1. The CDR3 consists of 13 residues. Germline CDR1 and CDR2: SGDLS and YYNGEE. J gave up 3 bases and V 5 bases, and 3 bases lay outside the gene matches. The CDR3 DNA follows: TGTGCCAGCAGGCACAGGGGGGACACTGAAGCTTTCTTT. It translates to CASRHRGDTEAFF.

This clonotype turned up a few times. The chain uses TRBV7-9 and TRBJ2-1; a possible D gene is TRBD1 (6 bases). From germline, CDR1 is SEHNR and CDR2 FQNEAQ (reference sequence). V lost 6 bases and J lost 8, with 14 bases in between. This CDR3 contains 13 residues. The DNA for the CDR3 is TGTGCCAGCAGTAAACAGGGTTCCGATGAGCAGTTCTTC. Its protein is CASSKQGSDEQFF.

This clonotype was picked up a small number of times. The chain couples TRBV4-1 to TRBJ2-1, with 11 bases fitting TRBD1. In germline, CDR1 is MGHRA, CDR2 YSYEKL. V shed 0 bases and J 12 bases; nucleotides not matched to a gene: 10. This CDR3 spans 16 amino acids. Here the CDR3 reads CASSQDAGTGGDGQFF. CDR3 nucleotide sequence: TGCGCCAGCAGCCAAGATGCAGGGACAGGGGGTGATGGGCAGTTCTTC.

At least ten counts were recorded for this clonotype. V usage is TRBV12-3 or TRBV12-4 and J usage is TRBJ1-5; TRBD1 might be the D (6 bases). Trimming pared 3 bases from V and 6 bases from J, leaving 12 bases between. The CDR3 consists of 14 residues. CDR3 protein: CASSFPGAGQPQHF. The CDR3 bases are TGTGCCAGCAGTTTTCCAGGGGCTGGTCAGCCCCAGCATTTT.

The chain uses TRBV25-1 and TRBJ2-1; tentatively, D is TRBD2 (5 bases). The CDR3 extends over 13 amino acids. CDR1 and CDR2 (germline): MGHDK, SYGVNS. V lost 2 bases to trimming and J lost 15 bases, with 17 bases between them. Here the CDR3 reads CASSETLGGYWFF. CDR3 DNA sequence: TGTGCCAGCAGTGAAACTCTAGGCGGGTATTGGTTCTTC.

The chain is built from TRBV5-5 and TRBJ2-5, with a weak D call TRBD1 (5 bases). The CDR3 loop spans 14 amino acids. Germline values: CDR1 SGHKS, CDR2 YYEKEE (reference sequence). Deletions cut 3 bases from V and 5 bases from J, with 14 bases between. Here the CDR3 DNA reads TGTGCCAGCAGCTCCCAGGGTATAGTGGAGACCCAGTACTTC. Translated, it gives CASSSQGIVETQYF.